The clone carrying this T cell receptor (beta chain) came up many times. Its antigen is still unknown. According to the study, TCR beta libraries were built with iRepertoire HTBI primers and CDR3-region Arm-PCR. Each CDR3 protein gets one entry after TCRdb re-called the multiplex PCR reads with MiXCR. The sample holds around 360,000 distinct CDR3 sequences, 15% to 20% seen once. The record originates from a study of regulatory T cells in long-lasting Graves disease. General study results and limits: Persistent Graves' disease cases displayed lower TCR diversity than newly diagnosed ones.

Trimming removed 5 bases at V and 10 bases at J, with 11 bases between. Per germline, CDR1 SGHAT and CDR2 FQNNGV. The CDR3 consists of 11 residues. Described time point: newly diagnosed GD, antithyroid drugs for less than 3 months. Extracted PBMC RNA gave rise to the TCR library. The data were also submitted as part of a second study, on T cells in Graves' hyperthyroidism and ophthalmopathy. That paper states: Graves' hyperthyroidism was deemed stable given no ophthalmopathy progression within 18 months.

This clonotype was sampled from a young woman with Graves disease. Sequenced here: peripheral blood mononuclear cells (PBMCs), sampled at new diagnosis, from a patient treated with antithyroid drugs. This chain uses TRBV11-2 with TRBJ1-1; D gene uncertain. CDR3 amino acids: CASSHARGAFF. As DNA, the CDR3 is TGTGCCAGCAGCCATGCTAGAGGAGCTTTCTTT.